This T cell receptor (beta chain) was retrieved from a study of CD8 T cells in Susac syndrome. In this sample, this clonotype turned up once. The RNA input was about 0.5 to 1 ug, and it was reverse transcribed with random hexamers. By means of immunoSEQ multiplex PCR, TCR beta CDR3 spanning 54 Vbeta and 13 Jbeta underwent amplification. TCRdb reanalysed the immunoSEQ multiplex PCR reads using MiXCR and keeps one entry per CDR3 protein. Among 65,000 to 85,000 distinct CDR3 sequences listed, over 85% were seen once. The source of this sequence is a human donor with Susac syndrome. The specimen sequenced was CD8+ T cells from PBMCs.

Here the CDR3 reads CAWSVRRTGDRYGYTF. CDR3 nucleotide sequence: TGTGCCTGGAGTGTACGGAGGACAGGGGATCGGTATGGCTACACCTTC. The rearrangement links TRBV30 to TRBJ1-2; 9 bases fit TRBD1. CDR3 size: 16 residues. V shed 0 bases and J 5 bases; nucleotides not matched to a gene: 10. Germline V gene data show CDR1 as GTSNPN and CDR2 as SVGIG (reference sequence).